The 30 T cell receptor beta chains below come from one sample, sequenced in a study of cytomegalovirus exposure and HLA in healthy donors. Both 60 Vbeta primers and 13 Jbeta primers went into the PCR. Only in-frame clones appear in the TCRdb table, and some are missing; sequencing was by immunoSEQ multiplex PCR. The sample yields about 130,000 clones, 74% seen once. Sequencing input: PBMCs. Receptors were obtained from a woman between 45 and 60 years old in good health and CMV-seropositive.

The rearrangement uses TRBV6-1 and TRBJ2-1, with 9 bases lining up with TRBD2. The CDR3 has 14 residues. Germline V CDR1 and CDR2: MNHNS, SASEGT. V gave up 8 bases and J gave up 7 bases; unmatched junction bases: 9. CDR3 region: CASSSGVRGNEQFF. CDR3 nucleotides: TGTGCCAGCTCTAGCGGGGTAAGGGGTAATGAGCAGTTCTTC.

The chain carries TRBV29-1 and TRBJ2-2, with D unresolved. The CDR3 is 16 residues long. The germline gives CDR1 SQVTM, CDR2 ANQGSEA. Trimming removed 5 bases from V and 4 bases from J, with 20 bases in between. CDR3: CSVTETSRPLTGELFF. CDR3 DNA sequence: TGCAGCGTTACTGAGACTTCCCGCCCCCTCACCGGGGAGCTGTTTTTT.

V gene TRBV9 combines with J gene TRBJ2-5, with 7 bases aligning to TRBD2. This CDR3 comprises 14 residues. In germline, CDR1 is SGDLS, CDR2 YYNGEE. Trimming at V came to 3 bases and at J to 1 base, leaving 3 bases not matched to a gene. The CDR3 sequence: CASSGSGVQETQYF. CDR3 DNA sequence: TGTGCCAGCAGCGGGAGCGGGGTCCAAGAGACCCAGTACTTC.

The rearrangement joins TRBV7-9 to TRBJ2-2, with D perhaps matching TRBD1 (6 bases). Germline loops: CDR1 SEHNR, CDR2 FQNEAQ (reference sequence). The CDR3 is made up of 15 amino acids. V was clipped by 4 bases and J by 2 bases, with 11 bases between them. In nucleotides, the CDR3 is TGTGCCAGCAGCTCCGGGACACTAAACACCGGGGAGCTGTTTTTT. It translates to CASSSGTLNTGELFF.

The V and J genes are TRBV6-5 and TRBJ1-1; D remains ambiguous. V lost 0 bases and J 2 bases, leaving 7 bases between the germline ends. The CDR3 is 14 residues long. Germline V gene data show CDR1 as MNHEY and CDR2 as SVGAGI. The DNA of the CDR3 is TGTGCCAGCAGTTACTCGATGACTAACACTGAAGCTTTCTTT. This encodes CASSYSMTNTEAFF.

V usage is TRBV14 and J usage is TRBJ2-7, with 7 bases identical to TRBD1. Germline V gene data show CDR1 as SGHDN and CDR2 as FVKESK. With V trimmed by 6 bases and J by 4 bases, 12 bases remained unmatched. The CDR3 has 15 amino acids. The CDR3 loop reads CASSPGTAGPYEQYF. As DNA, the CDR3 is TGTGCCAGCAGTCCCGGGACAGCTGGCCCATACGAGCAGTACTTC.

The V and J genes are TRBV9 and TRBJ2-1; maybe TRBD1 (5 bases). CDR1 SGDLS and CDR2 YYNGEE come from the germline V gene. CDR3 size: 17 residues. The V end was cut by 0 bases, the J end by 8 bases, with 21 bases between. The CDR3 region has the DNA TGTGCCAGCAGCGTAGGTAGCCAGGGATGGCGATCTGATGAGCAGTTCTTC. Protein product: CASSVGSQGWRSDEQFF.

The CDR3 loop is CASSPPSGTYEQYF. The CDR3 DNA reads as TGTGCCAGCTCACCACCAAGCGGAACCTACGAGCAGTACTTC. This chain joins TRBV18 and TRBJ2-7; maybe TRBD2 (5 bases). The CDR3 loop spans 14 amino acids. CDR1 is KGHSH and CDR2 is LQKENI in the germline V gene. Trimming removed 0 bases at V and 2 bases at J, with 8 bases between.

This clone is labeled as medium-sized. The chain is built from TRBV6-1 and TRBJ2-6; D gene unclear. Trimming cost V 2 bases and J 2 bases, with 4 bases left between them. The germline CDR1 and CDR2 sequences are MNHNS and SASEGT. The length of the CDR3 is 14 residues. CDR3 DNA sequence: TGTGCCAGCAGTGAACTAGCTGGGGCCAACGTCCTGACTTTC. Translating it yields CASSELAGANVLTF.

The chain links TRBV7-9 to TRBJ1-5; weak D call: TRBD1 (5 bases). The CDR3 has 15 amino acids. Germline lookup yields CDR1 SEHNR and CDR2 FQNEAQ (reference sequence). Trimming removed 0 bases from V and 0 bases from J, with 6 bases in between. Here the CDR3 reads CASSLAQGSNQPQHF. The CDR3, as DNA: TGTGCCAGCAGCTTAGCCCAGGGTAGCAATCAGCCCCAGCATTTT.

The chain combines TRBV7-9 with TRBJ2-1; D possibly corresponds to TRBD2 (6 bases). The V gene's germline CDR1 is SEHNR and CDR2 FQNEAQ (reference sequence). This CDR3 is 14 amino acids long. V lost 5 bases and J lost 2, with 10 bases in between. CDR3 amino acids: CASSPGLTYNEQFF. The CDR3 nucleotides are TGTGCCAGCAGCCCCGGACTAACCTACAATGAGCAGTTCTTC.

V gene TRBV5-8 combines with J gene TRBJ1-2; D is uncertain. Germline assignment: CDR1 SGHTS and CDR2 YDEGEE. The germline V and J ends were trimmed by 0 bases and 8 bases, with 5 bases remaining between them. The CDR3 spans 11 residues. The DNA for the CDR3 is TGTGCCAGCAGCTTGGGAGTCGGCTACACCTTC. As protein: CASSLGVGYTF. Together with reference TRBV5-8 and TRBJ1-2, the CDR3 gives the full variable domain: EAGVTQSPTHLIKTRGQQATLRCSPISGHTSVYWYQQALGLGLQFLLWYDEGEERNRGNFPPRFSGRQFPNYSSELNVNALELEDSALYLCASSLGVGYTFGSGTRLTVV.

This chain uses TRBV19 with TRBJ2-7; maybe TRBD1 (6 bases). The CDR3 runs to 14 residues. V lost 3 bases, J lost 3 bases, and 12 bases lay in between. Germline V CDR1 and CDR2: LNHDA, SQIVND (reference sequence). CDR3 protein: CASSISGTRYEQYF. CDR3 DNA: TGTGCCAGTAGTATTTCGGGGACACGCTACGAGCAGTACTTC.

This clone was counted between two and nine times. The rearrangement joins TRBV4-1 to TRBJ1-5, with a weak D call TRBD1 (6 bases). Germline CDR1 reads MGHRA; CDR2 reads YSYEKL. V was cut by 1 base and J by 2 bases, with 9 bases left in between. The CDR3 has 15 residues. The CDR3 spells CASSQAGVGNQPQHF. Written as DNA, the CDR3 is TGCGCCAGCAGCCAAGCAGGGGTCGGCAATCAGCCCCAGCATTTT.

This chain uses TRBV7-2 with TRBJ2-3; weak D call: TRBD2 (5 bases). The CDR3 has 14 amino acids. The germline V gene encodes CDR1 SGHTA and CDR2 FQGNSA. The V end was cut by 2 bases, the J end by 5 bases, with 11 bases between. As DNA, the CDR3 is TGTGCCAGCAGCTTAAGCCTAGCCGGAGATACGCAGTATTTT. Its translation: CASSLSLAGDTQYF.

V is TRBV11-2 and J is TRBJ1-2, with TRBD1 matching 7 bases. Trimming removed 2 bases from V and 4 bases from J; junction bases left unmatched: 1. CDR3 length: 13 amino acids. CDR1 and CDR2 from the germline V gene are SGHAT and FQNNGV. The CDR3 coding sequence is TGTGCCAGCAGCTTACGGGACAGCTATGGCTACACCTTC. Protein product: CASSLRDSYGYTF.

V gene TRBV4-1 combines with J gene TRBJ1-5; TRBD1 matches at 7 bases. Germline CDR1 is MGHRA and CDR2 is YSYEKL. The CDR3 totals 14 residues. Trimming took 0 bases from V and 9 from J; bases not matched to a gene: 5. The DNA for the CDR3 is TGCGCCAGCAGCCAAGATAGGGGGCAAAGGCCCCAGCATTTT. It specifies CASSQDRGQRPQHF.

V gene TRBV5-5 combines with J gene TRBJ2-7; a weak D match, TRBD1 (7 bases). Germline V gene sequence: CDR1 SGHKS, CDR2 YYEKEE (reference sequence). CDR3 length: 15 residues. The V end was cut by 0 bases, the J end by 2 bases, with 12 bases between. The CDR3: CASSLVTGEAYEQYF. The DNA for the CDR3 is TGTGCCAGCAGCTTGGTAACAGGGGAGGCCTACGAGCAGTACTTC.

This chain links TRBV19 with TRBJ1-1, with TRBD1 identical over 9 bases. The germline CDR1 and CDR2 sequences are LNHDA and SQIVND (reference sequence). V lost 5 bases, J lost 4 bases, and 11 bases stayed unmatched. The CDR3 runs to 16 residues. CDR3 residues: CASSPITGGARTEAFF. The DNA for the CDR3 is TGTGCCAGTAGTCCCATAACAGGGGGCGCGCGCACTGAAGCTTTCTTT.

The chain combines TRBV5-1 with TRBJ2-3, with a weak D call TRBD2 (7 bases). With 4 bases removed from V and 5 bases from J, the gap between germline ends came to 17 bases. The CDR3 spans 15 residues. The germline V gene encodes CDR1 SGHRS and CDR2 YFSETQ. DNA of the CDR3: TGCGCCAGCAGCACTGGGGGGGCGACCGGAGATACGCAGTATTTT. Translation gives CASSTGGATGDTQYF.

This clone is a singleton in its sample. The chain joins TRBV4-2 to TRBJ2-2; TRBD1 might be the D (6 bases). The ends were cut back, 0 bases at V and 0 bases at J, with 17 bases in the middle. This CDR3 contains 19 residues. Per germline, CDR1 LGHNA and CDR2 YNFKEQ. CDR3 loop: CASSQDFGTTIANTGELFF. CDR3 in DNA: TGTGCCAGCAGCCAAGATTTCGGGACAACCATCGCGAACACCGGGGAGCTGTTTTTT.

The chain has TRBV7-2 and TRBJ2-3, with unresolved D. Germline loops: CDR1 SGHTA, CDR2 FQGNSA. V was trimmed by 1 base and J by 4 bases, leaving 9 bases between them. This CDR3 is built from 14 residues. The CDR3 DNA is TGTGCCAGCAGCTTAGACAGTGGCGCAGATACGCAGTATTTT. The encoded protein is CASSLDSGADTQYF.

This chain joins TRBV18 and TRBJ2-7, with 10 bases matching TRBD1. The CDR3 runs to 14 residues. The J segment lost 7 bases and the V segment lost 3 bases, leaving 6 bases of the junction unmatched. Germline CDR1 KGHSH, CDR2 LQKENI. The CDR3 reads CASSPGTGAREQYF. The CDR3 DNA sequence: TGTGCCAGCTCACCGGGGACAGGGGCCAGGGAGCAGTACTTC. Full variable domain (outside the CDR3, taken from reference TRBV18 and TRBJ2-7): NAGVMQNPRHLVRRRGQEARLRCSPMKGHSHVYWYRQLPEEGLKFMVYLQKENIIDESGMPKERFSAEFPKEGPSILRIQQVVRGDSAAYFCASSPGTGAREQYFGPGTRLTVT.

This clone was counted once. The genes are TRBV6-4 and TRBJ1-1, with D maybe TRBD1 (5 bases). V was clipped by 2 bases and J by 5 bases, with 9 bases between them. Looked up from germline, CDR1 is MRHNA and CDR2 is SNTAGT. This CDR3 region has 13 residues. The CDR3: CASSDLTGTEAFF. The CDR3 nucleotides read TGTGCCAGCAGTGACCTCACAGGTACTGAAGCTTTCTTT.

CDR3 in DNA: TGTGCCAGCAGCCCTCCGGGAGGGAGCTCCTACAATGAGCAGTTCTTC. Protein product: CASSPPGGSSYNEQFF. The chain is built from TRBV9 and TRBJ2-1; 8 nucleotides match TRBD2. Germline V gene sequence: CDR1 SGDLS, CDR2 YYNGEE. Trimming at V came to 4 bases and at J to 0 bases, leaving 6 bases not matched to a gene. This CDR3 spans 16 amino acids.

CDR3 sequence reads: CASSLTGVQEKLFF. DNA of the CDR3: TGTGCCAGCTCATTGACAGGGGTGCAAGAAAAACTGTTTTTT. The chain couples TRBV18 to TRBJ1-4; 8 bases agree with TRBD1. The V and J ends lost 5 bases and 8 bases, in that order; junction bases with no gene match: 7. The CDR3 has 14 amino acids. Germline CDR1 is KGHSH and CDR2 is LQKENI.

The rearrangement joins TRBV6-5 to TRBJ2-1; 9 nucleotides line up with TRBD1. The ends lost 0 bases at V and 6 bases at J; junction bases unmatched: 6. This CDR3 contains 16 residues. Germline V gene lookup returns CDR1 MNHEY and CDR2 SVGAGI. The CDR3 sequence: CASSYSGTGKGNEQFF. The CDR3 DNA is TGTGCCAGCAGTTACTCGGGGACAGGGAAAGGCAATGAGCAGTTCTTC.

The chain uses TRBV5-1 and TRBJ2-3; 10 bases match TRBD2. With 4 bases clipped from V and 2 bases from J, the junction kept 7 bases outside the gene matches. The CDR3 totals 16 residues. The V gene's germline CDR1 is SGHRS and CDR2 YFSETQ. The CDR3 region is CASSLLAGALTDTQYF. The CDR3 nucleotides are TGCGCCAGCAGCCTCCTAGCGGGGGCCCTCACAGATACGCAGTATTTT.

The genes are TRBV9 and TRBJ2-5; the D gene is possibly TRBD2 (5 bases). CDR1 and CDR2 from the germline V gene are SGDLS and YYNGEE. Trimming pared 0 bases from V and 2 bases from J, leaving 8 bases between. This CDR3 comprises 14 residues. Written as DNA, the CDR3 is TGTGCCAGCAGCGTAGGAGGGCGACAAGAGACCCAGTACTTC. Its protein product is CASSVGGRQETQYF.

This rearrangement joins TRBV27 to TRBJ2-5; D is possibly TRBD1 (6 bases). The tail of the sequence fits TRBJ2-7 better, so the J call may be wrong. CDR3 length: 15 amino acids. CDR1 is MNHEY, CDR2 SMNVEV, per germline (reference sequence). This CDR3 reads CASRRRSGVAYEQYF. CDR3 sequence (DNA): TGTGCCAGCCGCAGGCGGTCAGGGGTGGCCTACGAGCAGTACTTC.